This T cell receptor beta chain comes out of a study of cytomegalovirus exposure and HLA in healthy donors. Study conclusions and caveats: Sequencing likely produced, as an artifact, a cluster of highly shared sequence variants.

Primers included in the PCR were 60 Vbeta and 13 Jbeta primers. Here immunoSEQ multiplex PCR was the method, and the copy in TCRdb shows in-frame clones only, minus some. The sample includes about 200,000 clones, 82% seen only once; the top ten take 6% to 8%. It was healthy bone marrow donors who served as donors. The V and J ends lost 6 bases and 3 bases respectively, with 9 bases between them. The CDR3 totals 12 residues. Germline V gene lookup returns CDR1 SGHRS and CDR2 YFSETQ. Worth noting for this clone: The antigen remains unidentified.

The genes are TRBV5-1 and TRBJ1-1, with D perhaps TRBD1 (5 bases). Sequences were obtained from PBMCs. This clonotype was sampled from a woman aged 45-65 years in good health and CMV-seropositive. This CDR3 is CASKAGDTEAFF. The CDR3 DNA sequence: TGCGCCAGCAAGGCGGGGGACACTGAAGCTTTCTTT.